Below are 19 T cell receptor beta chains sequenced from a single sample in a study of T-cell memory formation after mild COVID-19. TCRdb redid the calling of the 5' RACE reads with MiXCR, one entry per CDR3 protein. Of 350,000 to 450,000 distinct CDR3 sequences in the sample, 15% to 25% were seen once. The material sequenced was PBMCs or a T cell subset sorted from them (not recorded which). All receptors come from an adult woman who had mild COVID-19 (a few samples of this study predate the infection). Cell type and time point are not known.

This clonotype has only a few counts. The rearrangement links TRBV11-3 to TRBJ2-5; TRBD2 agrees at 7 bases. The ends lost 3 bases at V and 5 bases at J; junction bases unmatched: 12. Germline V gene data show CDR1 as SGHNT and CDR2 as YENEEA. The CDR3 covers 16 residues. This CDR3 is CASSLWASGAQETQYF. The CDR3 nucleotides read TGTGCCAGCAGCTTGTGGGCTAGCGGAGCGCAGGAGACCCAGTACTTC.

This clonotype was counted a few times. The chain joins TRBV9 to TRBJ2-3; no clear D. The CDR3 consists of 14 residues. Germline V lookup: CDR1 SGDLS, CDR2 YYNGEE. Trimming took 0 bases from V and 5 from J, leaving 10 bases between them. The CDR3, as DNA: TGTGCCAGCAGCGTAGGATCACAAGGAGATACGCAGTATTTT. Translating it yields CASSVGSQGDTQYF. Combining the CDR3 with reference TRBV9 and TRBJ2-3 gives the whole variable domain DSGVTQTPKHLITATGQRVTLRCSPRSGDLSVYWYQQSLDQGLQFLIQYYNGEERAKGNILERFSAQQFPDLHSELNLSSLELGDSALYFCASSVGSQGDTQYFGPGTRLTVL.

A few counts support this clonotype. The CDR3 DNA follows: TGTGCCAGCTCCCCCAGACAGGGGGGACAAGAGACCCAGTACTTC. Protein product: CASSPRQGGQETQYF. The V call is TRBV18, the J call TRBJ2-5, with 9 bases aligning to TRBD1. V trimming: 6 bases; J trimming: 2 bases; junction bases outside the gene matches: 7. This CDR3 comprises 15 residues. CDR1 is KGHSH and CDR2 is LQKENI in the germline V gene.

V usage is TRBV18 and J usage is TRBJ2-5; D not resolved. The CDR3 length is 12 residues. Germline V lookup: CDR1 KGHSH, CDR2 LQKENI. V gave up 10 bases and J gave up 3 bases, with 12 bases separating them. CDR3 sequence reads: CATESVEETQYF. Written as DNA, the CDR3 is TGTGCCACGGAGTCCGTTGAAGAGACCCAGTACTTC.

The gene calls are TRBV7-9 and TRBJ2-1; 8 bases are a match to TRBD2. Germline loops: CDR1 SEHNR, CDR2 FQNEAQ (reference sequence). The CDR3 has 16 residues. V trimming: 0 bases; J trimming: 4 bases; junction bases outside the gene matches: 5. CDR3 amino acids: CASSLAGGGRYNEQFF. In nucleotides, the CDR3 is TGTGCCAGCAGCTTAGCTGGCGGGGGGAGGTACAATGAGCAGTTCTTC.

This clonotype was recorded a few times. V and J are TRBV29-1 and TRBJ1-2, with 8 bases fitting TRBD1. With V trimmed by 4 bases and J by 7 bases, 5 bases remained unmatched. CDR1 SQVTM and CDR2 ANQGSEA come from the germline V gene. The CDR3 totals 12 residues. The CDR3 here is CSVAGQGLGYTF. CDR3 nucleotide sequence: TGCAGCGTTGCCGGACAGGGTCTTGGCTACACCTTC.

CDR3 protein: CASSVEGQIGYNEQFF. The CDR3 DNA reads TGTGCCAGCAGCGTAGAGGGACAAATCGGCTACAATGAGCAGTTCTTC. The chain combines TRBV9 with TRBJ2-1, with a weak D call TRBD1 (6 bases). This CDR3 comprises 16 residues. V was shortened by 0 bases and J by 3 bases, with 13 bases between the two germline ends. CDR1 is SGDLS and CDR2 is YYNGEE in the germline V gene.

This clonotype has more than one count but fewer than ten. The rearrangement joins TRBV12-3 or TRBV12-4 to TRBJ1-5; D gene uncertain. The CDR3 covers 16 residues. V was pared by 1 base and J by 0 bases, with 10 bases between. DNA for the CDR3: TGTGCCAGCAGTTTAGGGGAGACGCGTAGCAATCAGCCCCAGCATTTT. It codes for CASSLGETRSNQPQHF.

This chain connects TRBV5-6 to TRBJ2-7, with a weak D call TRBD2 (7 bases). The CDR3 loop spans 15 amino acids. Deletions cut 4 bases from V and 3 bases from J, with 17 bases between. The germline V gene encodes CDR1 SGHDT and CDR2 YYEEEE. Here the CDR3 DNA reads TGTGCCAGCAGCCCGATACAGGGACTATTCTACGAGCAGTACTTC. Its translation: CASSPIQGLFYEQYF.

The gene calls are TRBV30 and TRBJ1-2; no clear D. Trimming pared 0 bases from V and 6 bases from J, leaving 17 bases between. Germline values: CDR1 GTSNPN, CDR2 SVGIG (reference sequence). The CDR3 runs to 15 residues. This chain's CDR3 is CAWSVPSAPIDGYTF. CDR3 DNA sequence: TGTGCCTGGAGTGTACCTAGCGCTCCGATCGATGGCTACACCTTC.

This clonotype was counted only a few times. The CDR3: CASSQGPGLPPYEQYF. CDR3 bases: TGCGCCAGCAGCCAAGGCCCCGGGCTCCCTCCCTACGAGCAGTACTTC. The chain carries TRBV4-3 and TRBJ2-7, with D hard to call. Trimming cost V 1 base and J 2 bases, with 15 bases left between them. CDR1 is LGHNA and CDR2 is YSLEER in the germline V gene. The CDR3 has 16 amino acids.

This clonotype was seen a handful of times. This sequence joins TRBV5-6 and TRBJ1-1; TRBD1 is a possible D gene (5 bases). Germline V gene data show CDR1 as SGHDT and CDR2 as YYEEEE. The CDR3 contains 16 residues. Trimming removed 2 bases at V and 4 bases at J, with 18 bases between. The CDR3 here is CASSFRVGTLGTEAFF. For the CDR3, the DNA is TGTGCCAGCAGCTTCCGTGTGGGGACGTTGGGCACTGAAGCTTTCTTT. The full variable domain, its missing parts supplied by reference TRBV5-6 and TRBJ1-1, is DAGVTQSPTHLIKTRGQQVTLRCSPKSGHDTVSWYQQALGQGPQFIFQYYEEEERQRGNFPDRFSGHQFPNYSSELNVNALLLGDSALYLCASSFRVGTLGTEAFFGQGTRLTVV.

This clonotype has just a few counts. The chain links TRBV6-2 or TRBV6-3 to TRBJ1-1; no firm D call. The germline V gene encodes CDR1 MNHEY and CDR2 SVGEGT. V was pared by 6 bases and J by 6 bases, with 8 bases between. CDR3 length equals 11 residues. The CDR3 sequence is CASSNGPEAFF. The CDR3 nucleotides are TGTGCCAGCAGCAACGGACCTGAAGCTTTCTTT.

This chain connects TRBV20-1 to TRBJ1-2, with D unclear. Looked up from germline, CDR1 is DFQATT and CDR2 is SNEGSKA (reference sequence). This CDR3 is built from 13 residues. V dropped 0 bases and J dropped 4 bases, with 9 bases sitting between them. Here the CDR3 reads CSAREAAGYGYTF. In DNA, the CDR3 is TGCAGTGCTAGAGAGGCGGCAGGCTATGGCTACACCTTC.

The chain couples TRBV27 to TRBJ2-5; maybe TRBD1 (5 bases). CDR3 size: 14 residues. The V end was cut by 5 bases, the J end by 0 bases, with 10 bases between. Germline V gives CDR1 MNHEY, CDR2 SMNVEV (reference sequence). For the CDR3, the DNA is TGTGCCAGCAGTCCATGGGGCAACCAAGAGACCCAGTACTTC. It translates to CASSPWGNQETQYF.

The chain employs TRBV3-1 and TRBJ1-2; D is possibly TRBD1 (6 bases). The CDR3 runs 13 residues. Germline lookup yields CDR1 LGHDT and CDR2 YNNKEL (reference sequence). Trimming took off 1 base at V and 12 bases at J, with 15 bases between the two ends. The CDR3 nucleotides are TGTGCCAGCAGCCAAGGTGCGGGGGCAGCGGACACCTTC. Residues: CASSQGAGAADTF.

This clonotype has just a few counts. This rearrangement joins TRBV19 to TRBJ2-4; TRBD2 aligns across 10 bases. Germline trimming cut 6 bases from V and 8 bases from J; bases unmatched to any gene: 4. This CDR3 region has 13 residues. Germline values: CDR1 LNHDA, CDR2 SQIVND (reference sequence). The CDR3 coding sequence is TGTGCCAGTAGATCGCTAGCGGGGGACATTCAGTACTTC. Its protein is CASRSLAGDIQYF. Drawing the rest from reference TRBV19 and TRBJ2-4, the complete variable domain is DGGITQSPKYLFRKEGQNVTLSCEQNLNHDAMYWYRQDPGQGLRLIYYSQIVNDFQKGDIAEGYSVSREKKESFPLTVTSAQKNPTAFYLCASRSLAGDIQYFGAGTRLSVL.

DNA of the CDR3: TGCAGCGTTGGGTCCGGGGGCAGCAATCAGCCCCAGCATTTT. It translates to CSVGSGGSNQPQHF. The chain is built from TRBV29-1 and TRBJ1-5, with TRBD1 as a possible D gene (6 bases). Per germline, CDR1 SQVTM and CDR2 ANQGSEA. V lost 4 bases to trimming and J lost 1 base, with 11 bases between them. The CDR3 totals 14 residues.

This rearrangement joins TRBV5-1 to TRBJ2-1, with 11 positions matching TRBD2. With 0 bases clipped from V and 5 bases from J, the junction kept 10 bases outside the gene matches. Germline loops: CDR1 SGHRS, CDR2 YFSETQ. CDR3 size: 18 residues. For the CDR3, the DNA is TGCGCCAGCAGCTTGGCAGGGGTAGCGGGGGGGCCGAACAATGAGCAGTTCTTC. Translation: CASSLAGVAGGPNNEQFF.